This section outlines one TCR beta chain sequence together with its context. Its antigen is not known. The sample belongs to a study of follicular helper T cells after annual influenza vaccination. As for the study in general: Blood was drawn on days 0, 7 and 28 after vaccination.

Study-wide results and limits: Most later recoveries of Day 7 ICOS+CD38+ clones were ICOS-CD38- cTfh.

The method was immunoSEQ multiplex PCR; TCRdb's version includes in-frame clones alone and lacks a portion of them. The sample carries thousands of clones, around 75% recorded once. The J segment lost 7 bases and the V segment lost 7 bases, leaving 15 bases of the junction unmatched. This CDR3 has 16 amino acids. Germline CDR1 reads SNHLY; CDR2 reads FYNNEI. Time point here: 2015-2016 season, 7 days after influenza vaccination. This TCR came from an adult who received the influenza vaccine. The chain is built from TRBV2 and TRBJ1-4; 7 bases are a match to TRBD1. The source was CXCR5- memory CD4+ T cells sorted from blood, collected 7 days after influenza vaccination. Written as DNA, the CDR3 is TGTGCCAGCACATGGGGGGACAGTGGTTTGGGTGAAAAACTGTTTTTT. It encodes CASTWGDSGLGEKLFF.